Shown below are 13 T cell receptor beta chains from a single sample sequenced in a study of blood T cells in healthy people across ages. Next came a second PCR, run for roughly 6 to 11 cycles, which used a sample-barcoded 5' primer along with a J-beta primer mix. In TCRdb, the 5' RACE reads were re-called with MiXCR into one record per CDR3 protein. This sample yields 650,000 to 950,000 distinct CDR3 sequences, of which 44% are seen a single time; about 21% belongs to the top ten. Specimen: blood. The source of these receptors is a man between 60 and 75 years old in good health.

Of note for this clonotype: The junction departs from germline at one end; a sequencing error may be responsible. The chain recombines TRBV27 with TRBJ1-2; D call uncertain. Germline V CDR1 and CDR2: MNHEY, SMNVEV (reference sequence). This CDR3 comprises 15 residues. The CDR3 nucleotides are TGTGCCAGCAGTTTCCTCAAAGACCCGAACTATGGCCACACCTTC. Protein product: CASSFLKDPNYGHTF.

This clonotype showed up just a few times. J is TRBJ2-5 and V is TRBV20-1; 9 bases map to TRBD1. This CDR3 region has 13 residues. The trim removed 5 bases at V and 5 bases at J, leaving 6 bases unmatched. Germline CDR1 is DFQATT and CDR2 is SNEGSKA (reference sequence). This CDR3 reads CSAARDRVETQYF. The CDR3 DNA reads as TGCAGTGCTGCCCGGGACAGGGTTGAGACCCAGTACTTC.

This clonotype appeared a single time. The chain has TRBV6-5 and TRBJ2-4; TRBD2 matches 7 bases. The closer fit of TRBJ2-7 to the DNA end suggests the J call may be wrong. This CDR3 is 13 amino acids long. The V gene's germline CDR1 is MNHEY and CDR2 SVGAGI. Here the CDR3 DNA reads TGTGCCAGCGAGGGGAGGGGAGGGTCCGAGCAGTACTTC. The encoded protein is CASEGRGGSEQYF.

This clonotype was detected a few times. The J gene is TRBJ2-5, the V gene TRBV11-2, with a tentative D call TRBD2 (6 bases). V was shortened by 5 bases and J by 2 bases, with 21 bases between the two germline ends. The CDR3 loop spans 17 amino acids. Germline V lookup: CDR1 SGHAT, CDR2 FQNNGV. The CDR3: CASSPARGSRRQETQYF. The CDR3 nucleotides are TGTGCCAGCAGCCCCGCGCGGGGATCCCGGCGACAAGAGACCCAGTACTTC.

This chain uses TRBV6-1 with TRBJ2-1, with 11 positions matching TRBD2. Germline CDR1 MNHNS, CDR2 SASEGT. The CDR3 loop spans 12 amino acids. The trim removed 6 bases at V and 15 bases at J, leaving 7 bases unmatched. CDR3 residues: CASRSGLAAPFF. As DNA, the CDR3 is TGTGCCAGCAGATCGGGACTAGCGGCTCCGTTCTTC.

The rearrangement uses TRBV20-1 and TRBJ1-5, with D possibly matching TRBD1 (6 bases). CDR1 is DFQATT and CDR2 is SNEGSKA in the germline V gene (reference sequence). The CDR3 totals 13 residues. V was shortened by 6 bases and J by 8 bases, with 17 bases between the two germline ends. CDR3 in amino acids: CSARNQGIEPQHF. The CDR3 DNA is TGCAGTGCGAGGAATCAGGGGATCGAGCCCCAGCATTTT.

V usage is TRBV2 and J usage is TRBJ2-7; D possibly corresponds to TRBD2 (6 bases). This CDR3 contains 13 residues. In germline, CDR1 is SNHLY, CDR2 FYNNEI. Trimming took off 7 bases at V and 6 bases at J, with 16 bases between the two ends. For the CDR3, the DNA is TGTGCCAGCAAGGGACTGGGGGTATCCGAGCAGTACTTC. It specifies CASKGLGVSEQYF.

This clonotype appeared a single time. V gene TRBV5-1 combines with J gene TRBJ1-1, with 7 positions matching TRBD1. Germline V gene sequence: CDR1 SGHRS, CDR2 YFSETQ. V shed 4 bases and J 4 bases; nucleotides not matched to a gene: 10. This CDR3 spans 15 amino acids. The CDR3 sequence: CASSEIPGGRTEAFF. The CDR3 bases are TGCGCCAGCAGCGAAATCCCAGGGGGTCGCACTGAAGCTTTCTTT.

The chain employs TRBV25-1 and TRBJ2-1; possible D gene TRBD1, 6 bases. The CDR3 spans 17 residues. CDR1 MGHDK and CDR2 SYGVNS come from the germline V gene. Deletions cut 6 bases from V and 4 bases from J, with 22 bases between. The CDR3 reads CASSQTSSGRGYNEQFF. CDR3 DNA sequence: TGTGCCAGCAGCCAAACTTCAAGCGGCAGGGGTTACAATGAGCAGTTCTTC.

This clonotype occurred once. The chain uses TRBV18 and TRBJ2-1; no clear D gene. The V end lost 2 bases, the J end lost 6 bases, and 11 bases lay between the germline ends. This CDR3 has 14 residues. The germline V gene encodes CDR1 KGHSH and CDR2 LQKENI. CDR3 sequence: CASSPELTSNEQFF. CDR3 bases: TGTGCCAGCTCACCAGAACTTACAAGCAATGAGCAGTTCTTC.

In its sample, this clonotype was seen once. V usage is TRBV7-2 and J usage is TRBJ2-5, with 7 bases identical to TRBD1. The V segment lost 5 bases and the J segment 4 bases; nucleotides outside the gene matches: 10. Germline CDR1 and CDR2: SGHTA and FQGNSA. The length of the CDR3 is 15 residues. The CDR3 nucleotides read TGTGCCAGCAGCCCGAACTTAGGGGGCTTAGAGACCCAGTACTTC. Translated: CASSPNLGGLETQYF.

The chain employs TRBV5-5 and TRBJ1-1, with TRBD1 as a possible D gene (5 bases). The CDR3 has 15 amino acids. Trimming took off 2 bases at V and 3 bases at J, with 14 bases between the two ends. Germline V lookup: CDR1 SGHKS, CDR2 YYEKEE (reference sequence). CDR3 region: CASSFLHGGDTEAFF. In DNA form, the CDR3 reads TGTGCCAGCAGCTTCCTCCATGGAGGGGACACTGAAGCTTTCTTT.

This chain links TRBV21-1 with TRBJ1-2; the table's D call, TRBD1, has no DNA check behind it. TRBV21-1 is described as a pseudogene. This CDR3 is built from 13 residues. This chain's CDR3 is CASKTGFNYGYTF. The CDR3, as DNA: TGTGCCAGCAAGACAGGGTTCAACTATGGCTACACCTTC.